The 20 T cell receptor beta chains listed next were all sequenced from one sample in a study of identical twins. TCRdb reprocessed the 5' RACE reads with MiXCR, giving one entry per CDR3 protein. Found here are about 550,000 distinct CDR3 sequences, 20% to 25% of them singletons; the top ten hold around 0.5%. These data also formed part of another study, on yellow fever vaccine responses in identical twins.

Material: CD4+ T cells sorted from blood. The receptors here all came from a woman between 18 and 29 years old in good health.

In its sample, this clonotype was seen a few times. The CDR3: CASREGQGSDTQYF. The DNA for the CDR3 is TGTGCCAGCAGAGAGGGCCAAGGGTCAGATACGCAGTATTTT. The chain combines TRBV6-2 or TRBV6-3 with TRBJ2-3; D may be TRBD2 (5 bases). Trimming stripped 6 bases from V and 4 bases from J, with 14 bases between. Germline-derived CDR1 and CDR2 are MNHEY and SVGEGT. This CDR3 contains 14 residues.

This clonotype was observed a few times. This chain connects TRBV3-1 to TRBJ2-4; D possibly corresponds to TRBD1 (6 bases). This CDR3 comprises 14 residues. Germline V lookup: CDR1 LGHDT, CDR2 YNNKEL (reference sequence). Trimming pared 2 bases from V and 4 bases from J, leaving 9 bases between. CDR3 nucleotide sequence: TGTGCCAGCAGCCAATCCCAGGGGAAAAACATTCAGTACTTC. Its protein product is CASSQSQGKNIQYF.

Concerning this clonotype itself: Mismatch with germline at one junction end may stem from a read error. CDR3 amino acids: CASSLAGLSENQYF. Written as DNA, the CDR3 is TGTGCCAGCAGCTTAGCAGGGTTGTCAGAGAACCAGTACTTC. This chain links TRBV7-7 with TRBJ2-5, with no clear D. The CDR3 extends over 14 amino acids. The V gene's germline CDR1 is SSHAT and CDR2 FNYEAQ (reference sequence).

V is TRBV9 and J is TRBJ1-1, with a possible D match to TRBD1 (6 bases). V was cut by 10 bases and J by 6 bases, with 25 bases left in between. Germline values: CDR1 SGDLS, CDR2 YYNGEE. This CDR3 has 15 residues. CDR3 nucleotide sequence: TGTGCCTCTAGAGGGGGTGTCGAACCGGGCTCTGAAGCTTTCTTT. Translation gives CASRGGVEPGSEAFF.

This clonotype was found a few times. The V call is TRBV5-1, the J call TRBJ2-3; 8 nucleotides line up with TRBD1. Per the germline V gene, CDR1 is SGHRS and CDR2 is YFSETQ. V dropped 2 bases and J dropped 4; count of bases not matched to a gene: 6. The CDR3 has 15 amino acids. This CDR3 reads CASSFQGAVADTQYF. For the CDR3, the DNA is TGCGCCAGCAGCTTCCAGGGGGCTGTGGCAGATACGCAGTATTTT.

The chain combines TRBV9 with TRBJ2-2; the D call may be TRBD1 or TRBD2 (5 bases each). CDR1 SGDLS and CDR2 YYNGEE come from the germline V gene. The V gene lost 4 bases and the J gene lost 5 bases, with 21 bases spanning the gap. The CDR3 is 17 amino acids. Here the CDR3 DNA reads TGTGCCAGCAGCACCCCCGGGACGCGGTTCGCTACCGGGGAGCTGTTTTTT. Its protein is CASSTPGTRFATGELFF.

This clonotype was seen only a few times. The chain carries TRBV10-3 and TRBJ2-1; maybe TRBD2 (5 bases). Trimming removed 4 bases from V and 0 bases from J, with 10 bases in between. Germline CDR1 is ENHRY and CDR2 is SYGVKD. This CDR3 region has 15 residues. CDR3 loop: CAISGRGSSYNEQFF. As DNA, the CDR3 is TGTGCCATCAGTGGTCGGGGAAGCTCCTACAATGAGCAGTTCTTC.

The chain couples TRBV10-3 to TRBJ1-1; perhaps TRBD1 as D (5 bases). CDR1 and CDR2 from the germline V gene are ENHRY and SYGVKD. The CDR3 is 13 residues long. Trimming left V 3 bases short and J 4 bases short, with 9 bases between. CDR3 protein: CAISDRGLTEAFF. The CDR3 DNA reads as TGTGCCATCAGTGATAGGGGTCTCACTGAAGCTTTCTTT.

This chain connects TRBV15 to TRBJ1-2, with no clear D. This CDR3 contains 15 residues. V dropped 0 bases and J dropped 8 bases, with 16 bases sitting between them. CDR1 LNHNV and CDR2 YYDKDF come from the germline V gene (reference sequence). In DNA form, the CDR3 reads TGTGCCACCAGCAGAGATCAGGTCCTGTCAGGAGGCTACACCTTC. Residues: CATSRDQVLSGGYTF. Using reference TRBV15 and TRBJ1-2 for the parts outside the CDR3, the full variable domain is DAMVIQNPRYQVTQFGKPVTLSCSQTLNHNVMYWYQQKSSQAPKLLFHYYDKDFNNEADTPDNFQSRRPNTSFCFLDIRSPGLGDTAMYLCATSRDQVLSGGYTFGSGTRLTVV.

Only a few counts were recorded for this clonotype. The gene calls are TRBV6-5 and TRBJ1-3, with D possibly TRBD1 on 5 matching bases. The CDR3 length is 15 residues. Trimming removed 2 bases from V and 4 bases from J, with 12 bases in between. The germline gives CDR1 MNHEY, CDR2 SVGAGI. Written as DNA, the CDR3 is TGTGCCAGCAGTTACGGTGGCAGGGCGGGAAACACCATATATTTT. It is translated as CASSYGGRAGNTIYF.

The chain employs TRBV6-2 or TRBV6-3 and TRBJ1-1; tentatively, D is TRBD1 (5 bases). This CDR3 is built from 14 residues. The V gene lost 5 bases and the J gene lost 7 bases, with 17 bases spanning the gap. Germline CDR1 and CDR2: MNHEY and SVGEGT. The DNA of the CDR3 is TGTGCCAGCAGTCTCACCCCAGGGAAGGGTGAAGCTTTCTTT. It codes for CASSLTPGKGEAFF.

This clonotype was seen at least ten times. The genes are TRBV10-2 and TRBJ2-7; TRBD1 agrees at 8 bases. Germline trimming cut 6 bases from V and 3 bases from J; bases unmatched to any gene: 4. This CDR3 region has 13 residues. The V gene's germline CDR1 is WSHSY and CDR2 SAAADI. The CDR3 nucleotides read TGCGCCAGCAGGGTCGGACAGGGCTACGAGCAGTACTTC. This sequence encodes CASRVGQGYEQYF.

The chain employs TRBV7-9 and TRBJ2-7, with 10 bases that match TRBD2. The CDR3 length is 13 residues. V shed 5 bases, J shed 6 bases, and the junction held 4 bases outside the gene matches. Germline assignment: CDR1 SEHNR and CDR2 FQNEAQ (reference sequence). The CDR3 nucleotides read TGTGCCAGCAGCATCTCTAGCGGGGGCGAGCAGTACTTC. Its translation: CASSISSGGEQYF.

The chain carries TRBV6-2 or TRBV6-3 and TRBJ2-1; D is possibly TRBD2 (7 bases). V gave up 2 bases and J gave up 3 bases, with 23 bases separating them. The CDR3 spans 19 residues. Germline assignment: CDR1 MNHEY and CDR2 SVGEGT. The CDR3 nucleotides are TGTGCCAGCAGTTACGTGCTCGGGGGGACACGTTACAACTACAATGAGCAGTTCTTC. It specifies CASSYVLGGTRYNYNEQFF.

The V call is TRBV20-1, the J call TRBJ1-4, with D possibly TRBD1 on 6 matching bases. CDR1 is DFQATT, CDR2 SNEGSKA, per germline (reference sequence). This CDR3 has 14 amino acids. V gave up 1 base and J gave up 10 bases, with 16 bases separating them. CDR3 in amino acids: CSARVPGEERKLFF. In DNA, the CDR3 is TGCAGTGCTAGAGTCCCAGGGGAGGAACGAAAACTGTTTTTT.

The chain uses TRBV14 and TRBJ2-1; D is perhaps TRBD1 or TRBD2 (5 bases each). CDR1 and CDR2 from the germline V gene are SGHDN and FVKESK. The CDR3 is made up of 16 amino acids. Trimming left V 1 base short and J 2 bases short, with 12 bases between. The CDR3 nucleotides are TGTGCCAGCAGCCAAGGAGGGAGAGGGGCCTACAATGAGCAGTTCTTC. Translated, it gives CASSQGGRGAYNEQFF. Using reference TRBV14 and TRBJ2-1 for the parts outside the CDR3, the full variable domain is EAGVTQFPSHSVIEKGQTVTLRCDPISGHDNLYWYRRVMGKEIKFLLHFVKESKQDESGMPNNRFLAERTGGTYSTLKVQPAELEDSGVYFCASSQGGRGAYNEQFFGPGTRLTVL.

The gene calls are TRBV20-1 and TRBJ2-3, with TRBD1 matching 7 bases. The germline V gene has CDR1 DFQATT and CDR2 SNEGSKA (reference sequence). J was trimmed by 4 bases and V by 5 bases; bases with no gene match: 6. The CDR3 has 13 amino acids. CDR3 nucleotides: TGCAGTGCTCATGGGCAGGGGGCAGATACGCAGTATTTT. It translates to CSAHGQGADTQYF.

The chain combines TRBV10-3 with TRBJ1-5, with unresolved D. The germline V gene has CDR1 ENHRY and CDR2 SYGVKD. Trimming took 3 bases from V and 4 from J, leaving 13 bases between them. The CDR3 is 15 amino acids. Here the CDR3 reads CAISEGQGNNQPQHF. DNA of the CDR3: TGTGCCATCAGTGAAGGTCAAGGGAATAATCAGCCCCAGCATTTT.

The chain has TRBV4-1 and TRBJ2-5; 7 nucleotides match TRBD2. Trimming at V came to 1 base and at J to 5 bases, leaving 10 bases not matched to a gene. CDR1 is MGHRA and CDR2 is YSYEKL in the germline V gene. The CDR3 totals 16 residues. CDR3 sequence: CASSQVGGYLRETQYF. The CDR3 DNA sequence: TGCGCCAGCAGCCAAGTCGGGGGGTACCTACGTGAGACCCAGTACTTC.

The rearrangement joins TRBV12-3 or TRBV12-4 to TRBJ1-1; D remains unclear. CDR3 length equals 13 residues. Trimming left V 7 bases short and J 6 bases short, with 15 bases between. The DNA of the CDR3 is TGTGCCAGCAACGGCGGACGATTGGCTGAAGCTTTCTTT. Translated, it gives CASNGGRLAEAFF.